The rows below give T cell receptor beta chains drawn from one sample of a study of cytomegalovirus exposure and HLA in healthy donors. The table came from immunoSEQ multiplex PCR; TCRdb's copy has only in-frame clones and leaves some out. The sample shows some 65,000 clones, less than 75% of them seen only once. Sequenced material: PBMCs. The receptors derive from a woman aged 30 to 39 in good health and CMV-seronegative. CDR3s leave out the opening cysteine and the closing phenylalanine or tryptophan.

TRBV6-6 ASSYSKTIGNQPQH
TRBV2 ASSGGWDEQY
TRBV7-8 ASSLTGSRETQY
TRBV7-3 ASSPSGARAPYEQY
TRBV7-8 ASSPYGAGATYEQY
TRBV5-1 ASSPGTSGGPRGYEQY
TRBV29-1 SVAGRFSYNEQF
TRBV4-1 ASSQDGSGTGGLGTGELF
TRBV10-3 AISTLTGRGPRYGYT
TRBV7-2 ASSLVGGTEQY
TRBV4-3 ASSQGGDRTDTQY
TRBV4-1 ASSPVGREMNTEAF
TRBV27 ASSRTAIYEQY
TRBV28 ASSRTGGYEQY
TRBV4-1 ASSQGQASSYNSPLH
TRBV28 ASSSVGQGSYGYT
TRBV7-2 ASSGGQGYQPQH
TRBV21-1 ASSRPAGRPYSNQPQH
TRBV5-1 ASTLTGGGTEAF
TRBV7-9 ASSLRGRGVGGYT
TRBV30 AWNANRVETGELF
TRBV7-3 ASSQTSGGALEQF
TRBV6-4 ASSEASGLATGELF
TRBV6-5 ASRTSSADTQY
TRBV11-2 ASSPRGGTEAF
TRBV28 ASSLFGDEQY
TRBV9 ASSVGLAGAWVETQY
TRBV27 ASSFVLTGVDEQY
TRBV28 ASSFWDRGNYGYT
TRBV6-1 ASSDHSGYSNQPQH
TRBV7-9 ASSRQQGRTTNEKLF
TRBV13 ASSLVAGLEQF
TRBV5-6 ASSRGGISETQY
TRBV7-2 ASSSWTVNNEQF
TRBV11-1 ASSLGRGRYEQY
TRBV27 ASRGGGSGYGYT
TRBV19 ASSIRGFEVSPLH
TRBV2 ASSETRDEQY
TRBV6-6 ASSQLGSGGKTQY
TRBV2 ASTGLAGEQY
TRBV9 ASSSRLAGVSSSYNEQF
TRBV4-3 ASSPGQSYNEQF
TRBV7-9 ASSPGLTTEAF
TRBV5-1 ASSPGQGNSYD
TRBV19 ASSTIAGAYNEQF
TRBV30 AWSVSRGLEQY
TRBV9 ASSVGLAGADEQF
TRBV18 ASVGLAGRTGELF
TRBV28 ASSLGAPRAPLH
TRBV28 ASSQFPGTGGNGYGYT
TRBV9 ASSVAQGAGTEAF
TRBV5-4 ASSLASGSYNEQL
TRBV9 ASSLSREGGYT
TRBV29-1 SVEDNRPGQGSYNEQF
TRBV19 ASSSETGFYGYT